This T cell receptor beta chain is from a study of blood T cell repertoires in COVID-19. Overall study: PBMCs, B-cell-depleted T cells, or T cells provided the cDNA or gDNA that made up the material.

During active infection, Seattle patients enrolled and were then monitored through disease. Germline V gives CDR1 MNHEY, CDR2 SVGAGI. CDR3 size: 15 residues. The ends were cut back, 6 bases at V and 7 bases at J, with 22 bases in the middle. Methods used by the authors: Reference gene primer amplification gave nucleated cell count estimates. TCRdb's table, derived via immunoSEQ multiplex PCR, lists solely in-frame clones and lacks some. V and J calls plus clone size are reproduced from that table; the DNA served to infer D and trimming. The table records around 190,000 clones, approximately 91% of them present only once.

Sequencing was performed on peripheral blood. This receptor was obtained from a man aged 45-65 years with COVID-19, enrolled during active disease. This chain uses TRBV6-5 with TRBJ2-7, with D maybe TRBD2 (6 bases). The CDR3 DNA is TGTGCCAGCAGACCACTTACGGGAGTTCTCCGGGAGCAGTACTTC. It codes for CASRPLTGVLREQYF.